Presented here are 7 T cell receptor beta chains from one specimen sequenced in a study of preoperative IRX-2 immunotherapy in early breast cancer. Treatment of the sample: preoperative locoregional IRX-2 cytokine immunotherapy. Repertoires were generated with immunoSEQ multiplex PCR, while TCRdb's copy carries only in-frame clones and drops some. In the table there are approximately 2,100 clones, about 64% of which are singletons. This material consisted of tumor tissue, taken before IRX-2 immunotherapy. The receptors shown here come from a human donor with breast cancer.

The chain couples TRBV30 to TRBJ1-2; D is unclear. V was trimmed by 1 base and J by 1 base, leaving 13 bases between them. There are 15 residues in the CDR3. Germline CDR1 and CDR2: GTSNPN and SVGIG (reference sequence). CDR3 protein: CAWSGIISGNYGYTF. The CDR3 bases are TGTGCCTGGAGTGGAATAATCAGCGGTAACTATGGCTACACCTTC.

The chain links TRBV30 to TRBJ1-3; a possible D gene is TRBD1 (5 bases). Germline loops: CDR1 GTSNPN, CDR2 SVGIG (reference sequence). V shed 0 bases and J shed 0 bases, with 12 bases lying between them. The CDR3 runs to 16 residues. The CDR3 sequence is CAWSVTGHSSGNTIYF. The CDR3 DNA reads TGTGCCTGGAGTGTAACAGGACACAGCTCTGGAAACACCATATATTTT.

This rearrangement joins TRBV19 to TRBJ1-1; D possibly corresponds to TRBD1 (5 bases). This CDR3 is 13 amino acids long. V lost 5 bases, J lost 5 bases, and 12 bases lay in between. CDR1 is LNHDA and CDR2 is SQIVND in the germline V gene (reference sequence). CDR3 DNA sequence: TGTGCCAGTAGTGAGGGACTTCGGACTGAAGCTTTCTTT. Translating it yields CASSEGLRTEAFF. The full variable domain, in which reference TRBV19 and TRBJ1-1 provide the parts outside the CDR3, is DGGITQSPKYLFRKEGQNVTLSCEQNLNHDAMYWYRQDPGQGLRLIYYSQIVNDFQKGDIAEGYSVSREKKESFPLTVTSAQKNPTAFYLCASSEGLRTEAFFGQGTRLTVV.

This clone was picked up a small number of times. The chain combines TRBV11-3 with TRBJ1-2, with 9 positions matching TRBD1. Losses at the gene ends were 5 bases for V and 2 bases for J; bases not matched to a gene: 3. CDR3 length: 14 residues. CDR1 and CDR2 (germline): SGHNT, YENEEA. The CDR3 reads CASSRDRANYGYTF. CDR3 in DNA: TGTGCCAGCAGCCGGGACAGGGCCAACTATGGCTACACCTTC.

This sequence joins TRBV19 and TRBJ1-6, with unresolved D. Germline CDR1 LNHDA, CDR2 SQIVND (reference sequence). Trimming cost V 1 base and J 4 bases, with 8 bases left between them. The CDR3 covers 15 residues. CDR3 DNA sequence: TGTGCCAGTAGTATAGGCCGGACGTATAATTCACCCCTCCACTTT. Translated, it gives CASSIGRTYNSPLHF.

Only one count was recorded for this clone. The chain's CDR3 is CASSFRDRHYGYTF. The CDR3 region has the DNA TGTGCCAGCAGTTTCCGGGACAGACACTATGGCTACACCTTC. The chain has TRBV28 and TRBJ1-2; 7 bases agree with TRBD1. Germline CDR1 MDHEN, CDR2 SYDVKM. The CDR3 spans 14 residues. Germline trimming cut 3 bases from V and 3 bases from J; bases unmatched to any gene: 4.

A few counts support this clone. The chain joins TRBV11-3 to TRBJ2-1; the D is unclear. V dropped 1 base and J dropped 0 bases, with 16 bases sitting between them. Germline CDR1 is SGHNT and CDR2 is YENEEA. The CDR3 extends over 18 amino acids. The CDR3 loop reads CASSLVVVILSSYNEQFF. In nucleotides, the CDR3 is TGTGCCAGCAGCTTAGTGGTGGTCATACTTAGCTCCTACAATGAGCAGTTCTTC.